This T cell receptor (beta chain) was observed in a study of read filtering for tumor transcriptome and immune sequencing. Whole-study results and caveats: RNA-seq captured clonotypes less deeply and reliably than IR-seq. The CD138-negative fraction was mixed bone marrow immune cells, not pure T cells.

The CDR3 consists of 15 residues. Notes on this clonotype: Antigen: not known. Given a much more abundant clone one base away, this may be a read error.

From 350 to 500 ng of RNA, a library with molecular barcoded alpha/delta and beta/gamma adaptors was made. TCRdb re-called the reads with MiXCR, one entry per CDR3 protein. The sample holds fewer than 45,000 distinct CDR3 sequences, approximately 12% seen once. The origin of this receptor is a donor aged 40 or over with multiple myeloma. Sequenced sample: a population of CD138-negative cells sorted from bone marrow. V usage is TRBV12-3 or TRBV12-4 and J usage is TRBJ1-5, with TRBD1 matching over 7 bases. The CDR3 DNA reads TGTGCCATCAGTCTGGGCAGGGGGACGAGTCAGCCCCAGCATTTT. This gives the protein CAISLGRGTSQPQHF.